A single sample gave rise to the 20 T cell receptor beta chains below, sequenced in a study of neoadjuvant anti-PD-1 for oral cavity cancer. Produced via immunoSEQ multiplex PCR; TCRdb's table is partial and in-frame only. Among 15,000 or so clones listed, around 60% were seen once. Sample: PBMCs, taken before nivolumab (anti-PD-1) treatment. The receptors come from a person between 35 and 79 years old with oral cavity squamous cell carcinoma.

J is TRBJ2-5 and V is TRBV5-1; TRBD2 matches at 10 bases. This CDR3 comprises 16 residues. J was trimmed by 5 bases and V by 0 bases; bases with no gene match: 7. Germline CDR1 and CDR2: SGHRS and YFSETQ. This chain's CDR3 is CASSLAGGTSVETQYF. As DNA, the CDR3 is TGCGCCAGCAGCTTGGCCGGCGGGACTAGCGTGGAGACCCAGTACTTC.

This clone was picked up a small number of times. J is TRBJ1-5 and V is TRBV19; D remains ambiguous. The germline CDR1 and CDR2 sequences are LNHDA and SQIVND (reference sequence). The CDR3 spans 13 residues. V was cut by 4 bases and J by 4 bases, with 8 bases left in between. CDR3 protein: CASSKTNNQPQHF. The CDR3 bases are TGTGCCAGTAGTAAAACAAATAATCAGCCCCAGCATTTT. The full variable domain, completed using reference TRBV19 and TRBJ1-5, is DGGITQSPKYLFRKEGQNVTLSCEQNLNHDAMYWYRQDPGQGLRLIYYSQIVNDFQKGDIAEGYSVSREKKESFPLTVTSAQKNPTAFYLCASSKTNNQPQHFGDGTRLSIL.

The rearrangement uses TRBV6-6 and TRBJ1-5; no clear D gene. Germline CDR1 MNHNY, CDR2 SVGAGI (reference sequence). The CDR3 is made up of 14 amino acids. Trimming took 2 bases from V and 1 from J, leaving 6 bases between them. CDR3: CASSYGGSNQPQHF. The CDR3 nucleotides read TGTGCCAGCAGTTACGGTGGGAGCAATCAGCCCCAGCATTTT.

The chain links TRBV2 to TRBJ1-1, with D unresolved. V gave up 8 bases and J gave up 4 bases, with 8 bases separating them. Germline values: CDR1 SNHLY, CDR2 FYNNEI. The CDR3 contains 11 residues. The CDR3, as DNA: TGTGCCAGCCCCCGTCGCACTGAAGCTTTCTTT. Protein product: CASPRRTEAFF.

The chain is built from TRBV11-1 and TRBJ1-1, with no clear D. The germline V and J ends were trimmed by 4 bases and 6 bases, with 12 bases remaining between them. The germline CDR1 and CDR2 sequences are SGHAT and FQDESV (reference sequence). The CDR3 has 13 residues. CDR3 residues: CASSSRVNAEAFF. The CDR3 DNA is TGTGCCAGCAGCTCCCGGGTGAATGCTGAAGCTTTCTTT.

The CDR3: CASSWDSNQPQHF. Written as DNA, the CDR3 is TGTGCCAGCAGCTGGGACTCCAATCAGCCCCAGCATTTT. This rearrangement joins TRBV7-6 to TRBJ1-5; TRBD1 might be the D (5 bases). This CDR3 is 13 amino acids long. Per the germline V gene, CDR1 is SGHVS and CDR2 is FNYEAQ. Trimming pared 4 bases from V and 3 bases from J, leaving 7 bases between.

The chain combines TRBV6-1 with TRBJ2-5, with 7 bases lining up with TRBD1. Germline V gene sequence: CDR1 MNHNS, CDR2 SASEGT. The CDR3 is made up of 16 amino acids. J was trimmed by 0 bases and V by 1 base; bases with no gene match: 5. CDR3 residues: CASSEETGTYQETQYF. The CDR3 DNA follows: TGTGCCAGCAGTGAAGAGACAGGGACGTACCAAGAGACCCAGTACTTC.

The rearrangement joins TRBV7-3 to TRBJ2-2; possibly TRBD1 for D (5 bases). The V gene lost 3 bases and the J gene lost 7 bases, with 15 bases spanning the gap. The germline gives CDR1 SGHTA, CDR2 FQGTGA. CDR3 size: 15 residues. Here the CDR3 reads CASSFNQGTGGELFF. CDR3 nucleotide sequence: TGTGCCAGCAGCTTCAATCAGGGTACGGGCGGGGAGCTGTTTTTT. Supplemented by reference TRBV7-3 and TRBJ2-2, the full variable domain reads GAGVSQTPSNKVTEKGKYVELRCDPISGHTALYWYRQSLGQGPEFLIYFQGTGAADDSGLPNDRFFAVRPEGSVSTLKIQRTERGDSAVYLCASSFNQGTGGELFFGEGSRLTVL.

This chain uses TRBV4-1 with TRBJ2-7; no firm D call. Trimming removed 0 bases at V and 0 bases at J, with 9 bases between. The CDR3 is made up of 15 amino acids. Germline V gene lookup returns CDR1 MGHRA and CDR2 YSYEKL. The CDR3 sequence is CASSQEIRISYEQYF. CDR3 in DNA: TGCGCCAGCAGCCAAGAAATCCGGATCTCCTACGAGCAGTACTTC.

CDR3 bases: TGCAGTGCTAGACCCTACGAGCAGTACTTC. This sequence encodes CSARPYEQYF. This chain links TRBV20-1 with TRBJ2-7; D not resolved. Germline CDR1 reads DFQATT; CDR2 reads SNEGSKA (reference sequence). This CDR3 contains 10 residues. Trimming removed 2 bases from V and 2 bases from J, with 1 base in between.

This clone was counted once. The chain combines TRBV7-9 with TRBJ1-3, with unresolved D. The V end lost 5 bases, the J end lost 0 bases, and 8 bases lay between the germline ends. The germline V gene has CDR1 SEHNR and CDR2 FQNEAQ (reference sequence). This CDR3 contains 14 residues. Here the CDR3 DNA reads TGTGCCAGCAGCCTCCAGCCCTCTGGAAACACCATATATTTT. Its translation is CASSLQPSGNTIYF.

V gene TRBV7-3 combines with J gene TRBJ2-3, with TRBD1 as a possible D gene (6 bases). Trimming pared 5 bases from V and 5 bases from J, leaving 14 bases between. Germline V CDR1 and CDR2: SGHTA, FQGTGA. This CDR3 has 14 amino acids. In DNA form, the CDR3 reads TGTGCCAGCAGCGAACAGGGCTCGGGAGATACGCAGTATTTT. This codes for CASSEQGSGDTQYF.

About this clone itself: An end of the junction differs from the germline gene, which may be a read error. The rearrangement uses TRBV20-1 and TRBJ1-1, with TRBD1 as a possible D gene (6 bases). This CDR3 is built from 11 residues. Germline CDR1 DFQATT, CDR2 SNEGSKA (reference sequence). The CDR3 protein is CSAGQDSGRGF. DNA of the CDR3: TGCAGTGCTGGCCAGGATTCGGGGAGGGGGTTT.

The chain combines TRBV9 with TRBJ2-2; 10 bases match TRBD2. This CDR3 spans 21 amino acids. Germline V CDR1 and CDR2: SGDLS, YYNGEE. Losses at the gene ends were 4 bases for V and 4 bases for J; bases not matched to a gene: 22. The CDR3 DNA follows: TGTGCCAGCAGCCCCCGAAAGGGTTCTAGCGGGAGCGGGTCGGGCACCGGGGAGCTGTTTTTT. It specifies CASSPRKGSSGSGSGTGELFF. Drawing the rest from reference TRBV9 and TRBJ2-2, the complete variable domain is DSGVTQTPKHLITATGQRVTLRCSPRSGDLSVYWYQQSLDQGLQFLIQYYNGEERAKGNILERFSAQQFPDLHSELNLSSLELGDSALYFCASSPRKGSSGSGSGTGELFFGEGSRLTVL.

The chain links TRBV2 to TRBJ2-3; 7 nucleotides line up with TRBD1. Germline CDR1 is SNHLY and CDR2 is FYNNEI. V dropped 2 bases and J dropped 1; count of bases not matched to a gene: 3. The CDR3 sequence is 15 residues long. The CDR3 protein is CASSELGTGTDTQYF. CDR3 bases: TGTGCCAGCAGTGAACTCGGGACAGGCACAGATACGCAGTATTTT.

The rearrangement links TRBV6-5 to TRBJ2-7; 11 bases agree with TRBD2. With V trimmed by 0 bases and J by 6 bases, 7 bases remained unmatched. The CDR3 contains 16 residues. CDR1 is MNHEY, CDR2 SVGAGI, per germline. CDR3 residues: CASSYSALAGEAEQYF. DNA of the CDR3: TGTGCCAGCAGTTACTCGGCACTAGCGGGAGAGGCCGAGCAGTACTTC.

This clone occurred once. This chain joins TRBV5-6 and TRBJ2-7; the D gene is possibly TRBD1 (5 bases). The CDR3 loop spans 17 amino acids. CDR1 is SGHDT and CDR2 is YYEEEE in the germline V gene. V was shortened by 5 bases and J by 3 bases, with 24 bases between the two germline ends. The CDR3 is CASRHRWTDKQVYEQYF. Written as DNA, the CDR3 is TGTGCCAGCAGGCACCGGTGGACGGACAAGCAGGTCTACGAGCAGTACTTC.

About this clone itself: Sequence at one end of the junction differs from germline and may be a read error. V usage is TRBV9 and J usage is TRBJ2-4; no clear D gene. Germline CDR1 reads SGDLS; CDR2 reads YYNGEE. The CDR3 covers 8 residues. Here the CDR3 DNA reads TGTGCCAGCAGCGGGGCACCGTTC. Its translation: CASSGAPF.

The chain couples TRBV30 to TRBJ2-6, with no clear D. Trimming took 0 bases from V and 0 from J, leaving 9 bases between them. From germline, CDR1 is GTSNPN and CDR2 SVGIG (reference sequence). There are 16 residues in the CDR3. The CDR3 is CAWSVGSLSGANVLTF. CDR3 DNA: TGTGCCTGGAGTGTAGGAAGCCTCTCTGGGGCCAACGTCCTGACTTTC.

The chain couples TRBV25-1 to TRBJ2-7; D tentatively reads TRBD1 or TRBD2 (5 bases each). The CDR3 is made up of 15 amino acids. CDR1 and CDR2 (germline): MGHDK, SYGVNS. V lost 6 bases to trimming and J lost 2 bases, with 17 bases between them. The CDR3 here is CASSPSGTEAYEQYF. DNA for the CDR3: TGTGCCAGCAGCCCATCCGGGACGGAAGCCTACGAGCAGTACTTC.